The T cell receptor beta chain under discussion was sequenced for a study of cytomegalovirus exposure and HLA in healthy donors. The study, taken as a whole, reports: A later analysis found TCR association rates differed by HLA locus, highest for DRB1 and lowest for HLA-C. Association with HLA alleles at 0.05 false discovery rate was found for around 17,000 TCR beta sequences in a later analysis.

The CDR3 consists of 15 residues. The V end was cut by 3 bases, the J end by 7 bases, with 18 bases between. Germline V gene data show CDR1 as SEHNR and CDR2 as FQNEAQ (reference sequence). PCR was performed using 60 Vbeta and 13 Jbeta primers. This table comes from immunoSEQ multiplex PCR, and its TCRdb copy is limited to in-frame clones, with some not included. The data show 60,000 to 75,000 clones, and the top ten clones hold approximately 3.8%. For this clone: The antigen remains undetermined.

The chain links TRBV7-9 to TRBJ1-1, with D perhaps TRBD1 (6 bases). This receptor was taken from a female donor in good health and CMV-seropositive. Source material: PBMCs. The DNA for the CDR3 is TGTGCCAGCAGCTTTAAAGTAGGGGGGGGAAGTGAAGCTTTCTTT. This codes for CASSFKVGGGSEAFF.